This TCR beta chain was captured by sequencing in a study of cytomegalovirus exposure and HLA in healthy donors. Study-wide points: Per published reports, the classifier diagnosed cytomegalovirus status with high specificity and sensitivity.

In germline, CDR1 is SGHDN, CDR2 FVKESK. This CDR3 is built from 13 residues. Trimming stripped 4 bases from V and 8 bases from J, with 12 bases between. Data came from immunoSEQ multiplex PCR; TCRdb stores just in-frame clones and leaves some out. The sample has under 85,000 clones, around 92% seen once. About this clone itself: Its target is unknown.

The chain uses TRBV14 and TRBJ2-1; maybe TRBD1 (6 bases). The TCR sequence derives from a man between 18 and 29 years old in good health and CMV-seropositive. Sample: PBMCs. CDR3 region: CASSPGWGHEQFF. The CDR3 bases are TGTGCCAGCAGCCCAGGGTGGGGGCATGAGCAGTTCTTC. The complete variable domain, with remaining parts taken from reference TRBV14 and TRBJ2-1, reads EAGVTQFPSHSVIEKGQTVTLRCDPISGHDNLYWYRRVMGKEIKFLLHFVKESKQDESGMPNNRFLAERTGGTYSTLKVQPAELEDSGVYFCASSPGWGHEQFFGPGTRLTVL.